The following is a TCR beta chain sequence with its context. Trimming removed 6 bases from V and 3 bases from J, with 18 bases in between. Germline lookup yields CDR1 MNHNS and CDR2 SASEGT. The CDR3 loop spans 15 amino acids. Profiled with immunoSEQ multiplex PCR; TCRdb holds only in-frame clones, not every one. Among around 150,000 clones listed, 76% were seen once. This record comes from a study of blood T cell repertoires in COVID-19. This receptor was obtained from a woman aged 80 or over with acute or convalescent COVID-19. Material for sequencing was peripheral blood. The chain recombines TRBV6-1 with TRBJ2-7, with D possibly TRBD1 on 5 matching bases. The CDR3 region has the DNA TGTGCCAGCAGACTGAATCAGGGTTCGAGCTACGAGCAGTACTTC. It yields the protein CASRLNQGSSYEQYF.